Each of the 18 T cell receptor beta chains below was sequenced from the same sample in a study of T cells in Graves' hyperthyroidism and ophthalmopathy. Authors of the study amplified TCR beta CDR3 regions from RNA transcripts. Using the HTBI primer set, a first-round RT-PCR was run on the TCR CDR3. One entry per CDR3 protein results from TCRdb running MiXCR on the multiplex PCR reads. The data show roughly 400,000 distinct CDR3 sequences, about a sixth seen once. Sequencing used blood. These receptor sequences come from a woman aged 18-29 years with Graves' hyperthyroidism that later progressed to Graves' ophthalmopathy.

This sequence joins TRBV6-1 and TRBJ1-5; D uncertain. The CDR3 runs 13 residues. V was shortened by 6 bases and J by 4 bases, with 10 bases between the two germline ends. From germline, CDR1 is MNHNS and CDR2 SASEGT. CDR3 in amino acids: CASRAGRNQPQHF. The DNA for the CDR3 is TGTGCCAGCAGGGCGGGCCGAAATCAGCCCCAGCATTTT.

This rearrangement joins TRBV28 to TRBJ2-3, with 9 bases lining up with TRBD1. CDR1 and CDR2 from the germline V gene are MDHEN and SYDVKM. This CDR3 has 16 amino acids. V lost 3 bases to trimming and J lost 2 bases; unmatched junction nucleotides: 6. The DNA for the CDR3 is TGTGCCAGCAGTTTGGGGGGGACAGGGATCACAGATACGCAGTATTTT. This sequence encodes CASSLGGTGITDTQYF.

As to this clonotype: A much larger clone lies a single base off, so this may be a read error. The chain recombines TRBV5-1 with TRBJ2-1; TRBD1 matches 9 bases. Germline V gene sequence: CDR1 SGHRS, CDR2 YFSETQ. The CDR3 consists of 15 residues. The CDR3 DNA follows: TGCGCCAGCAGCTTACAGGGGGCCTCCTACAATGAGCAGCTCTTC. Translated: CASSLQGASYNEQLF.

With regard to this clonotype: A clone one base away is much larger, so this may be a read error. The J gene is TRBJ1-2, the V gene TRBV28, with D unresolved. V was cut by 5 bases and J by 10 bases, with 17 bases left in between. CDR3 length equals 13 residues. The germline V gene has CDR1 MDHEN and CDR2 SYDVKM. Here the CDR3 DNA reads TGTGCCAGCAGTCCCCCAAGGTTGGGTGACTACACCTTC. Translation gives CASSPPRLGDYTF.

The V gene is TRBV2, the J gene TRBJ2-2, with 7 bases that match TRBD2. The CDR3 is 14 amino acids. Germline values: CDR1 SNHLY, CDR2 FYNNEI. The V gene end was trimmed by 0 bases and the J gene end by 6 bases; junction bases not matched to a gene: 1. The CDR3 here is CASSEARGAGELFF. For the CDR3, the DNA is TGTGCCAGCAGTGAAGCACGGGGGGCCGGGGAGCTGTTTTTT.

This clonotype was recorded at least ten times. J is TRBJ2-7 and V is TRBV7-8, with 9 bases fitting TRBD2. J was trimmed by 0 bases and V by 0 bases; bases with no gene match: 12. This CDR3 spans 19 amino acids. Germline CDR1 reads SGHVS; CDR2 reads FQNEAQ. CDR3 sequence: CASSLARLRGSGSSYEQYF. The CDR3 DNA sequence: TGTGCCAGCAGCTTAGCTCGCCTGCGAGGTAGCGGGAGCTCCTACGAGCAGTACTTC.

The chain uses TRBV6-9 and TRBJ1-4; tentative D call: TRBD1 (5 bases). This CDR3 has 16 residues. Trimming took 4 bases from V and 7 from J, leaving 19 bases between them. CDR1 is MNHGY and CDR2 is SVAAGI in the germline V gene. In DNA, the CDR3 is TGTGCCAGCAGTTCTCAGGGCCCTTCCGGGGGTGAAAAACTGTTTTTT. This sequence encodes CASSSQGPSGGEKLFF.

This clonotype was seen repeatedly, ten times or more. V usage is TRBV5-1 and J usage is TRBJ2-1; no clear D gene. The CDR3 contains 14 residues. Germline CDR1 is SGHRS and CDR2 is YFSETQ. Trimming left V 2 bases short and J 6 bases short, with 12 bases between. The CDR3 DNA reads TGCGCCAGCAGCTTACTTAGAGGTGGCAATGAGCAGTTCTTC. Its protein product is CASSLLRGGNEQFF.

The chain links TRBV5-8 to TRBJ2-7, with TRBD2 matching over 11 bases. Germline V lookup: CDR1 SGHTS, CDR2 YDEGEE. The V segment lost 0 bases and the J segment 4 bases; nucleotides outside the gene matches: 15. The CDR3 covers 19 residues. CDR3 amino acids: CASSLEGTSGRSIRYEQYF. CDR3 DNA: TGTGCCAGCAGCTTGGAGGGTACTAGCGGGAGAAGCATTCGATACGAGCAGTACTTC.

This clonotype was counted many times. The gene calls are TRBV3-1 and TRBJ2-1; D gene ambiguous. The V and J ends lost 1 base and 11 bases respectively, with 12 bases between them. Germline values: CDR1 LGHDT, CDR2 YNNKEL (reference sequence). The CDR3 is made up of 13 amino acids. The chain's CDR3 is CASSQGPSSKQFF. The CDR3 region has the DNA TGTGCCAGCAGCCAAGGTCCATCATCCAAGCAGTTCTTC.

This clonotype was found many times. This CDR3 reads CASSQDWSSYNEQFF. In DNA form, the CDR3 reads TGTGCCAGCAGCCAGGACTGGAGCTCCTACAATGAGCAGTTCTTC. This rearrangement joins TRBV7-2 to TRBJ2-1; D possibly corresponds to TRBD2 (5 bases). Germline loops: CDR1 SGHTA, CDR2 FQGNSA. The CDR3 consists of 15 residues. Trimming took off 5 bases at V and 0 bases at J, with 11 bases between the two ends.

The V call is TRBV29-1, the J call TRBJ1-1, with 8 nucleotides matching TRBD1. This CDR3 contains 12 residues. The germline V gene has CDR1 SQVTM and CDR2 ANQGSEA. After removal of 7 bases from V and 4 bases from J, the junction contained 5 bases not matched to a gene. The CDR3 DNA is TGCAGCGCTATTACAGGGGGCACTGAAGCTTTCTTT. Residues: CSAITGGTEAFF.

This chain uses TRBV5-4 with TRBJ2-7, with D perhaps TRBD2 (6 bases). V dropped 2 bases and J dropped 5 bases, with 14 bases sitting between them. The CDR3 spans 14 residues. Germline V gene sequence: CDR1 SGHNT, CDR2 YYREEE (reference sequence). The CDR3: CASSFSGSSDEQYF. Written as DNA, the CDR3 is TGTGCCAGCAGCTTCTCCGGGAGCAGCGACGAGCAGTACTTC.

This chain joins TRBV12-3 or TRBV12-4 and TRBJ2-1; D unresolved. The DNA end favors TRBJ2-7, so the J call may be wrong. The CDR3 sequence is 13 residues long. The CDR3 region has the DNA TGTGCCAGCAGTTTAGCTTTCTACAATGAGCAGTACTTC. It specifies CASSLAFYNEQYF.

A word on this clonotype: At one end the junction does not follow the germline gene, possibly because of a read error. The rearrangement joins TRBV20-1 to TRBJ2-7; D is possibly TRBD1 or TRBD2 (5 bases each). This CDR3 has 13 residues. CDR1 is DFQATT and CDR2 is SNEGSKA in the germline V gene (reference sequence). DNA of the CDR3: TGCAGTGCCTGGGACGGAAGCTCCTACGAGCGGTACTTC. The encoded protein is CSAWDGSSYERYF.

This clonotype was picked up one time. A much more abundant neighbour one base away suggests this may be a read error. The rearrangement links TRBV30 to TRBJ2-5, with 15 bases identical to TRBD2. The CDR3 has 17 residues. Looked up from germline, CDR1 is GTSNPN and CDR2 is SVGIG (reference sequence). CDR3 coding DNA: TGTGTCTGGAGTGGACTAGCGGGAGGGCCGGGGAAAGAGACCCAGTACTTC. This sequence encodes CVWSGLAGGPGKETQYF.

This clonotype showed up just a few times. The J gene is TRBJ2-5, the V gene TRBV6-1; D is perhaps TRBD1 (6 bases). The CDR3 extends over 14 amino acids. The V end was cut by 7 bases, the J end by 0 bases, with 12 bases between. Germline assignment: CDR1 MNHNS and CDR2 SASEGT. CDR3 sequence reads: CASTRDTDQETQYF. For the CDR3, the DNA is TGTGCCAGCACCAGGGACACAGACCAAGAGACCCAGTACTTC.

This clonotype was seen at least ten times. The J gene is TRBJ2-2, the V gene TRBV12-3 or TRBV12-4; no firm D call. The CDR3 runs 12 residues. Deletions cut 5 bases from V and 7 bases from J, with 8 bases between. CDR3 in amino acids: CASSKALGELFF. CDR3 DNA sequence: TGTGCCAGCAGTAAGGCCCTCGGGGAGCTGTTTTTT.